The clone carrying this T cell receptor beta chain has only a few counts. Its antigen is not identified. Profiling relied on immunoSEQ multiplex PCR, and the TCRdb table lists in-frame clones only, not all of them. The sample has thousands of clones; 66% are singletons. This entry belongs to a study of high-grade serous ovarian cancer treatment subgroups. Tumor samples were obtained before definitive surgery or chemotherapy. Study outcomes and limitations: Repertoire similarity ranged about 0.11 to 0.8 between tumors of one patient.

CDR1 is KGHSH and CDR2 is LQKENI in the germline V gene. The CDR3 has 14 residues. The V and J ends lost 3 bases and 8 bases respectively, with 16 bases between them. The sequencing sample was made of tumor tissue. The clonotype comes from a human donor with high-grade serous ovarian cancer. The gene calls are TRBV18 and TRBJ1-1; D gene ambiguous. DNA of the CDR3: TGTGCCAGCTCACCGAGGGCAGGAATAAAGGAAGCTTTCTTT. Residues: CASSPRAGIKEAFF.